This T cell receptor beta chain emerged from a study of blood T cell repertoires in COVID-19. Libraries were prepared by immunoSEQ multiplex PCR; TCRdb keeps only in-frame clonotypes and omits some of them. The table has under 40,000 clones, 85% seen once. From germline, CDR1 is SGHAT and CDR2 FQNNGV. The CDR3 runs to 16 residues. V was trimmed by 1 base and J by 5 bases, leaving 18 bases between them. This clone was observed a handful of times. What was sequenced was peripheral blood. This TCR was sampled from a human donor with acute or convalescent COVID-19. The donor label of this sample is uncertain. The chain links TRBV11-2 to TRBJ2-7, with TRBD1 as a possible D gene (6 bases). The CDR3, as DNA: TGTGCCAGCAGCTTAGTAGCAGGGGATTTACTGGACGAGCAGTACTTC. This gives the protein CASSLVAGDLLDEQYF.